Reported below is one T cell receptor (beta chain). Its antigen remains undetermined. No per-base quality is available; no much larger clone lies one base away. The data were taken from a study of shared clonotypes between healthy human individuals (dated by TCRdb to the early 2020s). About the study as a whole: Two women and a few men aged 18 to 49 years were included in the cohort. The study deeply sequenced blood TCR repertoires of about five healthy adults to estimate repertoire size and the extent of clonotype sharing between individuals. For each donor, CD4 naive and CD4 memory were each run on three plates, CD8 naive on two plates, and CD8 memory on one plate. Different laboratories and diverse techniques were used to prepare libraries and sequence TCR repertoires, to increase sequencing depth and limit assay-specific biases. Between about 0.85 and 9.5 billion PBMCs per donor were obtained by leukapheresis. Paper-wide results and their limitations: Sharing across a few donors was observed for roughly 5.4% of naive CD4, less than 4% of naive CD8, 2.3% of memory CD4, and roughly 0.4% of memory CD8 clonotypes. Because the study included only a small number of donors, the genetic and exposure-history diversity represented was limited. Clonotypes shared by all four sorted-subset donors showed higher generation probabilities than non-shared clonotypes. Incomplete sequencing was indicated by rarefaction of sorted-subset datasets, despite the large sequencing depth. Naive subsets generally had larger estimated clonotype richness than memory subsets. Sampling was limited to blood, and TCR repertoires in tissue likely differ from TCR repertoires in blood. Pairwise subsampling indicated that sequencing depth was expected to affect the degree of clonotype sharing among donors.

Using the deep immunoSEQ assay, TCR CDR3 regions were amplified from genomic DNA by multiplex PCR. Extracted genomic DNA from each cell subset was distributed evenly across all wells of several immunoSEQ 96-well plates, and each plate was treated as a replicate. Each replicate PCR for sorted subsets received around 200 ng genomic DNA, equal to about 30,000 T cell genomes. Purified libraries were measured with a Qubit 3.0 fluorometer, size-checked on a Bioanalyzer 2100, and measured again with the KAPA Library Quantification kit. Each immunoSEQ 96-well plate was sequenced on its own single-read 150-cycle Illumina NextSeq 550 flow cell. The paper's data handling went like this. Because the immunoSEQ output held only junctional sequences and lacked quality scores, the filtering could not match the filtering applied to full-length reads. Sequences were annotated with PyIR, a Python wrapper for IgBLAST v1.9, and V/J genes and CDR3 were assigned using IMGT germline references. Any read was removed if the V/J assignment was weak (E-value above 1e-6), the CDR3 was missing, or the read contained stop codons, out-of-frame junctions, or ambiguous translated residues. V3J clonotypes were defined by identical inferred V gene, J gene, and CDR3 amino acid sequence. To compute the percentage overlap between repertoires, the number of shared unique clonotypes was divided by the size of the smaller repertoire. Richness of each repertoire was evaluated using RTK rarefaction, the Chao1 estimator, and Recon v2.1 estimates of unobserved clonotypes. Generation probabilities for all TCRbeta clonotypes obtained by the gDNA method from four donors were computed using OLGA. This immuneACCESS table, as held by TCRdb, lists in-frame sequences with V and J called but not all clones. Of the missing ones, under half trace to an unresolved V gene in checked studies; the others have no known cause. V, J and clone size are taken as reported in that table, and D and trimming were inferred from the DNA itself. The table for this sample lists about 2.1 million clones; 80% to 95% of them were counted only once. The ten largest clones add up to around 1.8% of the sample.

For the CD8 naive samples, CD45RO-negative cells were positively selected for CCR7, yielding a CD45RA+CCR7+ population from which TemRA cells were excluded. Healthy HIV-negative adults with no recently reported acute infections or vaccinations were included as donors. Every donor was a Caucasian adult residing in Nashville, Tennessee, USA. Blood was obtained by leukapheresis, after which PBMCs were separated by Ficoll-Histopaque density gradient centrifugation and cryopreserved in liquid nitrogen vapor phase. Purity and quantity of every magnetically sorted T cell population were checked by analytical flow cytometry. From each sorted fraction, genomic DNA was isolated and quantified by UV absorbance on a Nanodrop 2000c. In the germline V gene (reference sequence), CDR1 corresponds to SEHNR and CDR2 to FQNEAQ. At the junction V is shortened by 5 bases and J by 4 bases; bases outside the gene matches: 9. The CDR3 covers 16 residues, taking in both the cysteine and the phenylalanine. The read is trimmed to its CDR3 DNA, 48 bases read in frame from base 1.

This sequence uses TRBV7-9 and TRBJ2-1, with TRBD2 identical over 9 junction bases. The source material was naive CD8+ T cells from PBMCs. Reading the label with the study, this specimen's cell subset or site is: CD45RA+CCR7+. The sequence derives from a man aged 18-30 years in good health. Some clones in this sample may be carry-over from other donors' samples. The DNA sequence is given as TGTGCCAGCAGCACCCAGGCTAGCGGGATTTACAATGAGCAGTTCTTC. It translates to CASSTQASGIYNEQFF.